These T cell receptor beta chains were read from a single sample in a study of cytomegalovirus exposure and HLA in healthy donors. The table came from immunoSEQ multiplex PCR; TCRdb's copy has only in-frame clones and leaves some out. The top ten hold roughly 0.82% of the sample, which has roughly 100,000 clones, about 95% seen once. The sequenced material came from PBMCs. The receptor source for this set is a woman aged 18-30 years in good health and CMV-seronegative. CDR3s include the opening cysteine and the closing phenylalanine or tryptophan. The D gene is left open where the match is weak. Clone size appears in some rows only: once, few, many, or a class for an expanded clone.

length: 12; D: TRBD2; V: TRBV27; size: -; J: TRBJ2-7; DNA: TGTGCCAGTGGGTGGGGGGGATACGAGCAGTACTTC; CDR3: CASGWGGYEQYF
length: 19; D: -; V: TRBV5-1; size: -; J: TRBJ1-2; DNA: TGCGCCAGCAGCTTGTTTTCCGCTTGGACGAGGGAAGATAACTATGGCTACACCTTC; CDR3: CASSLFSAWTREDNYGYTF
length: 15; D: TRBD1; V: TRBV5-4; size: once; J: TRBJ2-7; DNA: TGTGCCAGCAGCTTTTACCGGGACAGTGTCTACGAGCAGTACTTC; CDR3: CASSFYRDSVYEQYF
length: 13; D: -; V: TRBV2; size: once; J: TRBJ1-3; DNA: TGTGCCAGCAGCCAGGGCGCTGGAAACACCATATATTTT; CDR3: CASSQGAGNTIYF
length: 16; D: TRBD1; V: TRBV7-9; size: -; J: TRBJ1-1; DNA: TGTGCCAGCAGCACAAACAGGGGTTATATGAACACTGAAGCTTTCTTT; CDR3: CASSTNRGYMNTEAFF
length: 14; D: -; V: TRBV30; size: -; J: TRBJ1-2; DNA: TGTGCCTGGAGTGGCGGCAGCTTAAACTATGGCTACACCTTC; CDR3: CAWSGGSLNYGYTF
length: 18; D: TRBD1; V: TRBV7-3; size: -; J: TRBJ2-7; DNA: TGTGCCAGCAGCTTACAACCCCCGGCGGACAGGGTACGGAGTGAGCAGTACTTC; CDR3: CASSLQPPADRVRSEQYF
length: 16; D: -; V: TRBV5-4; size: -; J: TRBJ1-2; DNA: TGTGCCAGCAGTACCGCGGGGGGGCGCAGCACCTATGGCTACACCTTC; CDR3: CASSTAGGRSTYGYTF
length: 17; D: TRBD1; V: TRBV6-1; size: -; J: TRBJ2-3; DNA: TGTGCCAGCAGTGAACGTCTGGGGGCAGGGGGTCAAAGGACGCAGTATTTT; CDR3: CASSERLGAGGQRTQYF
length: 15; D: -; V: TRBV6-5; size: once; J: TRBJ1-1; DNA: TGTGCCAGCCGAGACAGGCCATCAATGAACACTGAAGCTTTCTTT; CDR3: CASRDRPSMNTEAFF
length: 17; D: -; V: TRBV4-1; size: -; J: TRBJ1-4; DNA: TGCGCCAGCAGCCAAGTTCCCGGGGGGCGGTCGGGTGAAAAACTGTTTTTT; CDR3: CASSQVPGGRSGEKLFF
length: 13; D: -; V: TRBV30; size: -; J: TRBJ1-2; DNA: TGTGCCTGGAGGCCCGGGATCCACTATGGCTACACCTTC; CDR3: CAWRPGIHYGYTF
length: 15; D: TRBD2; V: TRBV7-9; size: -; J: TRBJ2-1; DNA: TGTGCCAGCAGCCCCGGGACTAGTCCTGTGTATGAGCAGTTCTTC; CDR3: CASSPGTSPVYEQFF
length: 17; D: TRBD1; V: TRBV11-2; size: -; J: TRBJ1-6; DNA: TGTGCCAGCAGCTTACCGGGACAGGGGCCGCTGGTTACACCCCTCCACTTT; CDR3: CASSLPGQGPLVTPLHF
length: 14; D: TRBD2; V: TRBV14; size: -; J: TRBJ2-7; DNA: TGTGCCAGCAGCTTTAGCGGGAATCCCTACGAGCAGTACTTC; CDR3: CASSFSGNPYEQYF
length: 14; D: TRBD2; V: TRBV7-2; size: -; J: TRBJ2-7; DNA: TGTGCCAGCAGCCGGACTAGCGGGGGCTACGAGCAGTACTTC; CDR3: CASSRTSGGYEQYF
length: 16; D: -; V: TRBV10-3; size: -; J: TRBJ2-1; DNA: TGTGCCATCAGTGATCTCGGCGGGACCGCCTACAATGAGCAGTTCTTC; CDR3: CAISDLGGTAYNEQFF
length: 16; D: TRBD1; V: TRBV5-4; size: -; J: TRBJ1-1; DNA: TGTGCCAGCAGCTTGGAGGTAGACAGGGTGAACACTGAAGCTTTCTTT; CDR3: CASSLEVDRVNTEAFF
length: 15; D: -; V: TRBV19; size: -; J: TRBJ2-7; DNA: TGTGCCAGTAGTCCGGGACTCCGAACGACTTACGAGCAGTACTTC; CDR3: CASSPGLRTTYEQYF
length: 16; D: -; V: TRBV30; size: -; J: TRBJ2-3; DNA: TGTGCCTGGAGCCCCTGGGGGGGCCTCAGCACAGATACGCAGTATTTT; CDR3: CAWSPWGGLSTDTQYF
length: 13; D: -; V: TRBV9; size: -; J: TRBJ1-2; DNA: TGTGCCAGCAGCGTAGAGCGGGGTGGCGGCTACACCTTC; CDR3: CASSVERGGGYTF
length: 18; D: TRBD1; V: TRBV19; size: -; J: TRBJ1-1; DNA: TGTGCCAGTAGTCCACACCCAGGACAGGGGGCTTCCTCCTATGAAGCTTTCTTT; CDR3: CASSPHPGQGASSYEAFF
length: 14; D: TRBD1; V: TRBV2; size: -; J: TRBJ2-7; DNA: TGTGCCAGCAATTTAAGGGACAGCTCCTACGAGCAGTACTTC; CDR3: CASNLRDSSYEQYF
length: 14; D: -; V: TRBV6-6; size: -; J: TRBJ1-3; DNA: TGTGCCAGCAGTGATACCGGGACGGCGGGGACCATATATTTT; CDR3: CASSDTGTAGTIYF
length: 16; D: TRBD2; V: TRBV4-3; size: -; J: TRBJ2-7; DNA: TGCGCCAGCAGCCGAGAACTAGCGGGGGGTGGCTACGAGCAGTACTTC; CDR3: CASSRELAGGGYEQYF
length: 14; D: TRBD2; V: TRBV5-1; size: -; J: TRBJ2-3; DNA: TGCGCCAGCAGCTTGGGTTTCGGGAGGGATACGCAGTATTTT; CDR3: CASSLGFGRDTQYF
length: 14; D: -; V: TRBV30; size: -; J: TRBJ1-1; DNA: TGTGCCTGGAGTCCGCAGGTTATGAACACTGAAGCTTTCTTT; CDR3: CAWSPQVMNTEAFF
length: 15; D: TRBD1; V: TRBV30; size: -; J: TRBJ2-2; DNA: TGTGCCTGGAGTGTAGCCAGGGGGAATTTCGGGGAGCTGTTTTTT; CDR3: CAWSVARGNFGELFF
length: 16; D: TRBD2; V: TRBV29-1; size: -; J: TRBJ2-2; DNA: TGCAGCGCTAGGACTAGCGTCAGGGGGGTAACCGGGGAGCTGTTTTTT; CDR3: CSARTSVRGVTGELFF
length: 15; D: TRBD1; V: TRBV7-2; size: -; J: TRBJ1-4; DNA: TGTGCCAGCAGCCCGCCTGGACAGGGGCCCGAAAAACTGTTTTTT; CDR3: CASSPPGQGPEKLFF
length: 17; D: TRBD1; V: TRBV7-2; size: -; J: TRBJ2-4; DNA: TGTGCCAGCAGCTTAGGTCGCCAGGGGGCCCTCAAAAACATTCAGTACTTC; CDR3: CASSLGRQGALKNIQYF
length: 14; D: -; V: TRBV27; size: -; J: TRBJ1-2; DNA: TGTGCCAGCAGTTCAAGGGGCGGAGGGTATGGCTACACCTTC; CDR3: CASSSRGGGYGYTF
length: 15; D: -; V: TRBV18; size: -; J: TRBJ1-1; DNA: TGTGCCAGCTCACCGAGGGAGTTACAGAACACTGAAGCTTTCTTT; CDR3: CASSPRELQNTEAFF
length: 16; D: TRBD2; V: TRBV11-3; size: -; J: TRBJ2-3; DNA: TGTGCCAGCAGCTTACTAGGACTAGCGTTATCAGATACGCAGTATTTT; CDR3: CASSLLGLALSDTQYF
length: 16; D: TRBD2; V: TRBV7-2; size: -; J: TRBJ2-7; DNA: TGTGCCAGCAGCTTAGCGCAGGCTAGCGGGCGCTACGAGCAGTACTTC; CDR3: CASSLAQASGRYEQYF
length: 19; D: TRBD2; V: TRBV10-3; size: -; J: TRBJ2-1; DNA: TGTGCCATCAGAGGGACGGGACTAGCGGGGGGGGAGTATCAGAATGAGCAGTTCTTC; CDR3: CAIRGTGLAGGEYQNEQFF
length: 13; D: -; V: TRBV29-1; size: few; J: TRBJ2-3; DNA: TGCAGCGTTTCGCTAATGCCACCAGATACGCAGTATTTT; CDR3: CSVSLMPPDTQYF
length: 13; D: TRBD2; V: TRBV5-4; size: once; J: TRBJ2-5; DNA: TGTGCCAGCTCCGAAGCGGGGTGGGAGACCCAGTACTTC; CDR3: CASSEAGWETQYF
length: 18; D: TRBD2; V: TRBV9; size: once; J: TRBJ2-2; DNA: TGTGCCAGCAGCGTAGTTGGGCTAGCGGGAGTGAGGACCGGGGAGCTGTTTTTT; CDR3: CASSVVGLAGVRTGELFF
length: 14; D: TRBD2; V: TRBV7-2; size: -; J: TRBJ2-7; DNA: TGTGCCAGCCGCAGCGGGGGGGTTATCTCCGAGCAGTACTTC; CDR3: CASRSGGVISEQYF
length: 13; D: TRBD1; V: TRBV7-6; size: -; J: TRBJ1-1; DNA: TGTGCCAGCGGACAGGGGGCCGGCACTGAAGCTTTCTTT; CDR3: CASGQGAGTEAFF
length: 19; D: TRBD1; V: TRBV18; size: -; J: TRBJ2-3; DNA: TGTGCCAGCTCACCATTGCCGGCGGTCGAGGGGGCTAGCACAGATACGCAGTATTTT; CDR3: CASSPLPAVEGASTDTQYF
length: 16; D: TRBD1; V: TRBV7-9; size: -; J: TRBJ2-7; DNA: TGTGCCAGCAGCTTAGGACAGGGTCCGACTACCTACGAGCAGTACTTC; CDR3: CASSLGQGPTTYEQYF
length: 17; D: -; V: TRBV7-8; size: -; J: TRBJ1-1; DNA: TGTGCCAGCAGCTTAGGTCTGGGGCCAATGGCGAACACTGAAGCTTTCTTT; CDR3: CASSLGLGPMANTEAFF
length: 13; D: TRBD1; V: TRBV18; size: -; J: TRBJ1-2; DNA: TGTGCCAGCTCACCAACAGGGGGCCATGGCTACACCTTC; CDR3: CASSPTGGHGYTF
length: 16; D: TRBD2; V: TRBV5-6; size: once; J: TRBJ2-2; DNA: TGTGCCAGCAAATCAGCGGGGAGCCCCTGGACCGGGGAGCTGTTTTTT; CDR3: CASKSAGSPWTGELFF
length: 16; D: TRBD2; V: TRBV7-6; size: -; J: TRBJ2-1; DNA: TGTGCCAGCAGCTTATCGAGCGGGGGCGCCTACAATGAGCAGTTCTTC; CDR3: CASSLSSGGAYNEQFF
length: 18; D: -; V: TRBV14; size: -; J: TRBJ2-1; DNA: TGTGCCAGCAGCCAAGGAACCATAGACAGACCCCAGATTCATGAGCAGTTCTTC; CDR3: CASSQGTIDRPQIHEQFF
length: 16; D: -; V: TRBV28; size: -; J: TRBJ2-3; DNA: TGTGCCAGCAACTCTATAACCGGGGGAACCACAGATACGCAGTATTTT; CDR3: CASNSITGGTTDTQYF
length: 17; D: -; V: TRBV27; size: -; J: TRBJ2-7; DNA: TGTGCCAGCAGTTTATCAGAGCTAGCGCCATACCCCTACGAGCAGTACTTC; CDR3: CASSLSELAPYPYEQYF
length: 14; D: TRBD2; V: TRBV11-2; size: few; J: TRBJ2-1; DNA: TGTGCCAGCAGCTTGGCACTAGCGAGGAATGAGCAGTTCTTC; CDR3: CASSLALARNEQFF